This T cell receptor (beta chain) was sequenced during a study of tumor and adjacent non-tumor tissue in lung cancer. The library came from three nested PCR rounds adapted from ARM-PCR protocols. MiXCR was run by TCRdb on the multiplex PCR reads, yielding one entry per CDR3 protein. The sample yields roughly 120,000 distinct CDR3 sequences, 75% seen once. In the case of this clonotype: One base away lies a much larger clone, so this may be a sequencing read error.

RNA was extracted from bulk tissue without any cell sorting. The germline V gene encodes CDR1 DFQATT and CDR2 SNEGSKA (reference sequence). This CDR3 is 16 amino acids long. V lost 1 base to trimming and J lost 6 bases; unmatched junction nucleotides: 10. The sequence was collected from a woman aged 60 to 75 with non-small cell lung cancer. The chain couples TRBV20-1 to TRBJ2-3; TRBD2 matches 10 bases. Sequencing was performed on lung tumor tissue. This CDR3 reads CSARGTASGRWDTQYF. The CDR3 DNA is TGCAGTGCTAGAGGCACGGCTAGCGGGAGATGGGATACGCAGTATTTT.